This TCR beta chain was captured by sequencing in a study of blood T cell repertoires in COVID-19. Assay used: immunoSEQ multiplex PCR; TCRdb lists only in-frame clones, some missing. Here the sample spans roughly 100,000 clones, around 92% being singletons. From germline, CDR1 is DFQATT and CDR2 SNEGSKA (reference sequence). V was clipped by 3 bases and J by 0 bases, with 9 bases between them. CDR3 length equals 14 residues. The rearrangement uses TRBV20-1 and TRBJ1-5; D call uncertain. The source is a woman in her sixties with acute or convalescent COVID-19. The specimen sequenced was peripheral blood. The CDR3 protein is CSASRGDSNQPQHF. CDR3 DNA sequence: TGCAGTGCTAGTCGGGGAGATAGCAATCAGCCCCAGCATTTT.